This T cell receptor (beta chain) was documented in a study of identical twins. In the case of this clonotype: Its specificity is not known.

Notes on the study in general: Out-of-frame sharing of TCR alpha in monozygotic twins was underestimated by models.

Germline CDR1 reads MNHEY; CDR2 reads SVGAGI. This CDR3 contains 15 residues. Trimming took off 6 bases at V and 2 bases at J, with 17 bases between the two ends. In TCRdb, the 5' RACE reads were re-called with MiXCR into one record per CDR3 protein. The sample yields 1.5 million to 2 million distinct CDR3 sequences, less than 35% seen once. Material: cord blood. The gene calls are TRBV6-5 and TRBJ2-7; tentative D call: TRBD2 (5 bases). This clonotype originated in a newborn girl in good health. The CDR3 sequence: CASRPYGIVTYEQYF. CDR3 bases: TGTGCCAGCAGACCCTACGGGATAGTTACCTACGAGCAGTACTTC.